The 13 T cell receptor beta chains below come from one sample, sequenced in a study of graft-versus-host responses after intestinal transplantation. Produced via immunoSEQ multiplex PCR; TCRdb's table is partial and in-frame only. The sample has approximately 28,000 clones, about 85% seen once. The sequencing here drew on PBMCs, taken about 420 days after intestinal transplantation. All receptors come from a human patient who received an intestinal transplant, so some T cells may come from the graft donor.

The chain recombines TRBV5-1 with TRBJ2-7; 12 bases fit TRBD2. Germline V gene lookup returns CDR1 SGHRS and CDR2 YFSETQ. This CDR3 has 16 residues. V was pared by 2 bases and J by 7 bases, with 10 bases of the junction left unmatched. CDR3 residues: CASSFYSSGRAPEQYF. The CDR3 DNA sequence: TGCGCCAGCAGCTTCTACTCTAGCGGGAGGGCCCCTGAGCAGTACTTC.

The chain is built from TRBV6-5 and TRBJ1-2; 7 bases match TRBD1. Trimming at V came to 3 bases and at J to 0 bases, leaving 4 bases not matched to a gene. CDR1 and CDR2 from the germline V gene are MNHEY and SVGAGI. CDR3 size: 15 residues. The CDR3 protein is CASSYQGVTNYGYTF. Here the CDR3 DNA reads TGTGCCAGCAGTTATCAGGGGGTTACTAACTATGGCTACACCTTC.

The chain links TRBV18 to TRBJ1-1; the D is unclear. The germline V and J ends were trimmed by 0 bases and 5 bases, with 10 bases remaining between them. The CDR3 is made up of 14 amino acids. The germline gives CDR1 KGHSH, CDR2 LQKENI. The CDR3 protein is CASSPPGLGTEAFF. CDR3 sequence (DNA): TGTGCCAGCTCACCACCAGGGCTTGGGACTGAAGCTTTCTTT. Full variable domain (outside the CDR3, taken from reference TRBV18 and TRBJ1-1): NAGVMQNPRHLVRRRGQEARLRCSPMKGHSHVYWYRQLPEEGLKFMVYLQKENIIDESGMPKERFSAEFPKEGPSILRIQQVVRGDSAAYFCASSPPGLGTEAFFGQGTRLTVV.

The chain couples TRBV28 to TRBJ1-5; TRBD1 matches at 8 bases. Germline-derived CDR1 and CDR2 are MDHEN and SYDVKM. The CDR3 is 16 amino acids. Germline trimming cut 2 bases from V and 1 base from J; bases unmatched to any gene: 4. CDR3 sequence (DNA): TGTGCCAGCAGTTTACGCAGGGGGCGAAGCAATCAGCCCCAGCATTTT. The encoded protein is CASSLRRGRSNQPQHF.

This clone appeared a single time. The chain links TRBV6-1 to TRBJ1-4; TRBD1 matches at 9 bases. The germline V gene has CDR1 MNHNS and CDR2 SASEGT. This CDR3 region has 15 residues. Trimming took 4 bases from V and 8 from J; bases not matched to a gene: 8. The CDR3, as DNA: TGTGCCAGCAGTGGTACCGGGACAGGGTACGAAAAACTGTTTTTT. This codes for CASSGTGTGYEKLFF.

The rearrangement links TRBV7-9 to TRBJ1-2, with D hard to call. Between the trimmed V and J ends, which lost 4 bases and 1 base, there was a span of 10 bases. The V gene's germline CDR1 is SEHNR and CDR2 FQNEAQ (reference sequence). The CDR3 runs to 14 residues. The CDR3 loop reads CASSSFRGNYGYTF. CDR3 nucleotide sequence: TGTGCCAGCAGCTCCTTCCGCGGTAACTATGGCTACACCTTC.

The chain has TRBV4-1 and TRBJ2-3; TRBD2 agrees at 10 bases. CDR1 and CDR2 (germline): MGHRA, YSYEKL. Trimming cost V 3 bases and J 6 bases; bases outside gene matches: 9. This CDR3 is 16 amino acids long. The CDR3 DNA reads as TGCGCCAGCAGCCACAGAACTAGCGGGGCCCTCGATACGCAGTATTTT. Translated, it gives CASSHRTSGALDTQYF.

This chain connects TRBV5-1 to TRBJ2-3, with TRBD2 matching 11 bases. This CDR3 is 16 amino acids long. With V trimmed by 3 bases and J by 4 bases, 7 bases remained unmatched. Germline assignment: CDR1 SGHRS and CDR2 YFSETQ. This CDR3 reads CASSWRTSGSADTQYF. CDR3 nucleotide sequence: TGCGCCAGCAGCTGGCGCACTAGCGGGAGTGCAGATACGCAGTATTTT.

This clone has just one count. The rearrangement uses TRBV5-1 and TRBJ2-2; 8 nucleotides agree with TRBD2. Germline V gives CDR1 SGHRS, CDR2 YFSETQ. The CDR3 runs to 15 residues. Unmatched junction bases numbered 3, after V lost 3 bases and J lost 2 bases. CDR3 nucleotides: TGCGCCAGCAGCTGGAGCGGGAGAAACACCGGGGAGCTGTTTTTT. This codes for CASSWSGRNTGELFF.

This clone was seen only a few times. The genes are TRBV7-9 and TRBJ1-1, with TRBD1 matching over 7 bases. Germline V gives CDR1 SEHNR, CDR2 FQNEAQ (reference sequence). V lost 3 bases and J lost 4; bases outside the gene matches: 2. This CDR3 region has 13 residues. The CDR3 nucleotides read TGTGCCAGCAGCTTGACAGGGTTCACTGAAGCTTTCTTT. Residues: CASSLTGFTEAFF.

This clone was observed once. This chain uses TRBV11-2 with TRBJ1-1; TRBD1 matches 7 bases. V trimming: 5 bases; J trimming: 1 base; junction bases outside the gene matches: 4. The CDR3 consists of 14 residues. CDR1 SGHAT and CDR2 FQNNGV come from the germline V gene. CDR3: CASSQGGRNTEAFF. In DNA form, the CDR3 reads TGTGCCAGCAGCCAGGGGGGCAGGAACACTGAAGCTTTCTTT.

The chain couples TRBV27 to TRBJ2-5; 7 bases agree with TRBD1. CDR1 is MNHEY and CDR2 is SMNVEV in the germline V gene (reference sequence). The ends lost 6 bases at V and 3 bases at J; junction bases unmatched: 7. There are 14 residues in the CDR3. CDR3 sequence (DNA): TGTGCCAGCAGGCACAGGGGCCCGAAAGAGACCCAGTACTTC. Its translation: CASRHRGPKETQYF.

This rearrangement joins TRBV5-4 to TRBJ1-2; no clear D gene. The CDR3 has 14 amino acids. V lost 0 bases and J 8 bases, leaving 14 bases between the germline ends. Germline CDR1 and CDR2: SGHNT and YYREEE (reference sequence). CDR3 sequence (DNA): TGTGCCAGCAGCTTGGAACCTTCTCGAGGCGGCTACACCTTC. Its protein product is CASSLEPSRGGYTF. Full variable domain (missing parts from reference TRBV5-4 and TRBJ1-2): ETGVTQSPTHLIKTRGQQVTLRCSSQSGHNTVSWYQQALGQGPQFIFQYYREEENGRGNFPPRFSGLQFPNYSSELNVNALELDDSALYLCASSLEPSRGGYTFGSGTRLTVV.